A selection of T cell receptor beta chains follows, all from one sample in a study of blood T cell repertoires in COVID-19. Produced via immunoSEQ multiplex PCR; TCRdb's table is partial and in-frame only. The sample records about 350,000 clones, more than 75% being singletons. The specimen was PBMCs or T cells enriched from blood (not recorded which). The receptors were gathered from a woman aged 25 to 45 who had recovered from COVID-19. Both conserved end residues are part of each CDR3. A D gene is named only where the DNA matches it firmly. Expanded clones get a size class; other rows say once, few or many, or leave the size out.

v_gene	d_gene	len	abundance	j_gene	CDR3aa	CDR3nt
TRBV12-3/TRBV12-4	.	13	once	TRBJ2-6	CASSVSGANVLTF	TGTGCCAGCAGTGTATCTGGGGCCAACGTCCTGACTTTC
TRBV27	.	15	few	TRBJ1-2	CASSPDWQGTIGYTF	TGTGCCAGCAGTCCTGACTGGCAGGGCACCATCGGCTACACCTTC
TRBV2	.	15	once	TRBJ2-2	CASTWDSENTGELFF	TGTGCCAGCACCTGGGACTCAGAAAACACCGGGGAGCTGTTTTTT
TRBV15	TRBD2	16	.	TRBJ2-3	CATSMSGGGAADTQYF	TGTGCCACCAGCATGAGCGGGGGCGGCGCTGCAGATACGCAGTATTTT
TRBV7-6	.	14	.	TRBJ2-7	CASSLGASRDEQYF	TGTGCCAGCAGCTTGGGGGCTAGCAGGGACGAGCAGTACTTC
TRBV6-5	TRBD1	15	.	TRBJ2-7	CASSYSGGTGYEQYF	TGTGCCAGCAGTTACTCAGGGGGCACTGGATACGAGCAGTACTTC
TRBV20-1	TRBD1	11	.	TRBJ1-1	CSAPGQGRAFF	TGCAGTGCTCCGGGACAGGGACGAGCTTTCTTT
TRBV3-1/TRBV3-2	.	14	many	TRBJ1-1	CASTDTGRNTEAFF	TGTGCCAGCACCGATACCGGTCGGAACACTGAAGCTTTCTTT
TRBV29-1	TRBD1	12	.	TRBJ1-6	CSVRDRNSPLHF	TGCAGCGTTCGGGACAGGAATTCACCCCTCCACTTT
TRBV27	.	14	.	TRBJ1-1	CASTTQAMNTEAFF	TGTGCCAGCACCACACAGGCAATGAACACTGAAGCTTTCTTT
TRBV25-1	.	14	once	TRBJ2-7	CASSETGHSYEQYF	TGTGCCAGCAGTGAGACCGGACACTCCTACGAGCAGTACTTC
TRBV5-1	.	14	.	TRBJ1-2	CASSSLQGGYGYTF	TGCGCCAGCAGCAGTTTGCAGGGCGGCTATGGCTACACCTTC
TRBV7-2	TRBD2	15	.	TRBJ2-7	CASSFISGGSGEQYF	TGTGCCAGCAGCTTTATTAGCGGGGGTTCGGGCGAGCAGTACTTC
TRBV6-5	.	12	.	TRBJ2-7	CAAQASPDEQYF	TGTGCCGCCCAGGCCTCCCCCGACGAGCAGTACTTC
TRBV7-2	TRBD1	14	.	TRBJ1-5	CASTPGGSNQPQHF	TGTGCCAGCACCCCAGGGGGCAGCAATCAGCCCCAGCATTTT
TRBV28	.	15	.	TRBJ1-1	CASSQGIGSFTEAFF	TGTGCCAGCTCCCAGGGAATTGGTTCGTTCACTGAAGCTTTCTTT
TRBV19	.	15	.	TRBJ1-5	CASSSRARSNQPQHF	TGTGCCAGTAGTAGCAGGGCCCGGAGCAATCAGCCCCAGCATTTT
TRBV4-2	TRBD2	16	.	TRBJ2-3	CASSQVGGGATDTQYF	TGTGCCAGCAGCCAAGTAGGCGGGGGGGCAACAGATACGCAGTATTTT
TRBV28	TRBD1	14	.	TRBJ2-7	CASSLPGGYDEQYF	TGTGCCAGCAGTTTACCAGGGGGCTATGACGAGCAGTACTTC
TRBV28	.	12	.	TRBJ1-2	CASSFREWGYTF	TGTGCCAGCAGTTTCAGGGAATGGGGCTACACCTTC
TRBV18	.	14	.	TRBJ2-7	CASSPPLREYEQYF	TGTGCCAGCTCACCACCGTTAAGGGAGTACGAGCAGTACTTC
TRBV11-2	TRBD1	17	.	TRBJ1-6	CASSAAGGPSYNSPLHF	TGTGCCAGCAGCGCCGCAGGGGGCCCCTCCTATAATTCACCCCTCCACTTT
TRBV5-8	TRBD1	16	.	TRBJ1-6	CASSKFTGGGNSPLHF	TGTGCCAGCAGCAAGTTTACAGGGGGAGGTAATTCACCCCTCCACTTT
TRBV6-5	.	14	.	TRBJ1-5	CASSYGRSNQPQHF	TGTGCCAGCAGTTACGGTCGGTCCAATCAGCCCCAGCATTTT
TRBV21-1	.	17	.	TRBJ2-3	CASSKMGLAGAQDTQYF	TGTGCCAGCAGCAAAATGGGACTAGCGGGGGCCCAAGATACGCAGTATTTT
TRBV27	TRBD2	17	.	TRBJ2-2	CASSLLTSGGPTGELFF	TGTGCCAGCAGTTTGCTTACTAGCGGGGGGCCCACCGGGGAGCTGTTTTTT
TRBV7-9	TRBD1	16	.	TRBJ2-3	CASSHQGGRYTDTQYF	TGTGCCAGCAGCCACCAAGGGGGCCGATACACAGATACGCAGTATTTT
TRBV6-5	TRBD2	15	.	TRBJ2-7	CASSYSSGGVYEQYF	TGTGCCAGCAGTTACTCTAGCGGGGGGGTCTACGAGCAGTACTTC
TRBV5-4	.	15	.	TRBJ2-1	CASSFWTGTNNEQFF	TGTGCCAGCAGCTTTTGGACAGGGACTAACAATGAGCAGTTCTTC
TRBV6-5	.	14	.	TRBJ2-4	CASSTVDRPYIQYF	TGTGCCAGCAGTACGGTCGACAGGCCGTACATTCAGTACTTC
TRBV10-2	.	12	.	TRBJ2-2	CASRARTGELFF	TGCGCCAGCAGGGCTAGAACCGGGGAGCTGTTTTTT
TRBV19	TRBD2	18	.	TRBJ2-1	CASSTRTSGGSSYNEQFF	TGTGCCAGTAGTACCCGGACTAGCGGGGGGAGCTCCTACAATGAGCAGTTCTTC
TRBV6-5	.	15	.	TRBJ1-2	CASSYAGPSGSGYTF	TGTGCCAGCAGTTACGCAGGTCCCTCCGGTAGTGGCTACACCTTC
TRBV5-5	.	17	.	TRBJ2-7	CASSFQTSPASWNEQYF	TGTGCCAGCAGCTTTCAAACCTCGCCTGCTAGTTGGAACGAGCAGTACTTC
TRBV10-2	.	13	.	TRBJ2-1	CASGGDSYNEQFF	TGCGCCAGCGGGGGCGACTCCTACAATGAGCAGTTCTTC
TRBV28	.	12	.	TRBJ1-2	CASSPGYYGYTF	TGTGCCAGCAGCCCAGGGTACTATGGCTACACCTTC
TRBV11-2	.	16	.	TRBJ2-7	CASGDNGRGSADEQYF	TGTGCCAGCGGTGACAACGGCAGGGGATCTGCCGACGAGCAGTACTTC
TRBV7-2	TRBD2	18	few	TRBJ2-7	CASSLASGVAGAPWEQYF	TGTGCCAGCAGCTTAGCCTCGGGGGTAGCGGGGGCCCCCTGGGAGCAGTACTTC
TRBV11-3	TRBD2	14	few	TRBJ2-1	CASSLAGGYQEQFF	TGTGCCAGCAGCTTAGCGGGGGGGTATCAGGAGCAGTTCTTC
TRBV6-4	.	15	.	TRBJ2-4	CASLGVVEGKNIQYF	TGTGCCAGCCTTGGTGTTGTTGAGGGCAAAAACATTCAGTACTTC
TRBV6-5	.	13	.	TRBJ1-5	CASSYGPNQPQHF	TGTGCCAGCAGTTATGGGCCTAATCAGCCCCAGCATTTT
TRBV7-9	.	13	.	TRBJ2-7	CASSFAGSYEQYF	TGTGCCAGCAGCTTCGCGGGCTCCTACGAGCAGTACTTC
TRBV5-1	.	11	.	TRBJ2-3	CASSPGTIQYF	TGCGCCAGCAGTCCCGGGACAATCCAGTATTTT